Below, one T cell receptor beta chain is given with its context. V gave up 4 bases and J gave up 3 bases, with 11 bases separating them. CDR1 LGHNA and CDR2 YSLEER come from the germline V gene. This CDR3 has 14 amino acids. The data are from a study of blood T cell repertoires in COVID-19. The wider study: From the United States, Italy and Spain came samples of acute and convalescent COVID-19. Sample material is recorded as cDNA or gDNA derived from T cells, B-cell-depleted T cells, or PBMCs.

Study processing details: Estimated nucleated cell counts came from reference gene primer amplification. The repertoire was sequenced with immunoSEQ multiplex PCR; TCRdb's copy has only in-frame clones and lacks some. V and J calls and clone size are as listed in that table; D and trimming were resolved from the DNA. The data contain approximately 170,000 clones, 70% to 90% of them seen just once; the ten biggest clones take up 1.5% to 2%. The chain carries TRBV4-3 and TRBJ2-3; D may be TRBD1 (6 bases). The sequencing sample was made of peripheral blood. The sequence derives from a man younger than 35 who had recovered from COVID-19. The CDR3 sequence: CASSLNTGTDTQYF. Written as DNA, the CDR3 is TGCGCCAGCAGCCTTAACACAGGGACAGATACGCAGTATTTT.